Listed below are T cell receptor beta chains from one sample, sequenced in a study of cytomegalovirus exposure and HLA in healthy donors. Method: immunoSEQ multiplex PCR; TCRdb's copy keeps in-frame clones and lacks some. Here the sample spans about 240,000 clones, approximately 84% being singletons. Sequenced: PBMCs. All receptors come from a woman aged 25 to 39 in good health and CMV-seropositive. CDR3s leave out the opening cysteine and the closing phenylalanine or tryptophan. Each record gives: CDR3 protein, J gene, CDR3 length, V gene.

AWSGGGVEPQH | TRBJ1-5 | 11 | TRBV30
ASSRASGSFFSYEQY | TRBJ2-7 | 15 | TRBV27
ASNSPGGTEAF | TRBJ1-1 | 11 | TRBV10-2
ASSQKSGQGVPEQY | TRBJ2-7 | 14 | TRBV4-2
ASSSSGRGETQY | TRBJ2-5 | 12 | TRBV5-6
ASSPEGGGMNTEAF | TRBJ1-1 | 14 | TRBV19
ASSPEEGDTQY | TRBJ2-3 | 11 | TRBV6-4
ASREDAGELF | TRBJ2-2 | 10 | TRBV19
ASGYPGGRSSYNEQF | TRBJ2-1 | 15 | TRBV27
ASSLSGISTDTQY | TRBJ2-3 | 13 | TRBV9
ASSLGEEGAGAF | TRBJ1-1 | 12 | TRBV7-9
ASSSHHTGGNTEAF | TRBJ1-1 | 14 | TRBV11-3
ASTGRGADTQY | TRBJ2-3 | 11 | TRBV7-8
ASSLGLAGAQGTQY | TRBJ2-5 | 14 | TRBV7-8
ASSGGIQETQY | TRBJ2-5 | 11 | TRBV30
ATSAGGRTDTQY | TRBJ2-3 | 12 | TRBV15
ASQRAEIYEQY | TRBJ2-7 | 11 | TRBV18
ASSSLLAARSSRQY | TRBJ2-3 | 14 | TRBV28
AISESTGGTEAF | TRBJ1-1 | 12 | TRBV10-3
AWTTRGGVKGNYGYT | TRBJ1-2 | 15 | TRBV30
ASSTHTSKGTGELF | TRBJ2-2 | 14 | TRBV25-1
ASSQGGAADTQY | TRBJ2-3 | 12 | TRBV11-3
ASSYPQAFNEKLF | TRBJ1-4 | 13 | TRBV28
ASGTGEINQPQH | TRBJ1-5 | 12 | TRBV5-1
ASSERQGNTGELF | TRBJ2-2 | 13 | TRBV2
ATSRGPGQGADEQF | TRBJ2-1 | 14 | TRBV15
ASSTRTGGNTGELF | TRBJ2-2 | 14 | TRBV2
ASSQDSGITEAF | TRBJ1-1 | 12 | TRBV4-2
ASSIEDRGRGPPEAF | TRBJ1-1 | 15 | TRBV19
AWSAGQGGKY | TRBJ2-7 | 10 | TRBV30
ASSPSRREDGYGYT | TRBJ1-2 | 14 | TRBV7-6